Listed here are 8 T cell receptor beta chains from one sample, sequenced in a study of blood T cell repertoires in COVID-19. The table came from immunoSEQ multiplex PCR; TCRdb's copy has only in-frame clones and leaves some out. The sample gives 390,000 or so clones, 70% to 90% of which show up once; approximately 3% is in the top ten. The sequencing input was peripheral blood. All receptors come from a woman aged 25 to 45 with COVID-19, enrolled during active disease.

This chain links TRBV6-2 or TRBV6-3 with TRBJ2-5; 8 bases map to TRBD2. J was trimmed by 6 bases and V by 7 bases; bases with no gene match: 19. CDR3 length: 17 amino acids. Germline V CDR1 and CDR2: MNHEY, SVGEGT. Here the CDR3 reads CASTPRGYAGGGKTQYF. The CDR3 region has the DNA TGTGCCAGCACCCCTAGGGGATACGCGGGGGGAGGGAAGACCCAGTACTTC.

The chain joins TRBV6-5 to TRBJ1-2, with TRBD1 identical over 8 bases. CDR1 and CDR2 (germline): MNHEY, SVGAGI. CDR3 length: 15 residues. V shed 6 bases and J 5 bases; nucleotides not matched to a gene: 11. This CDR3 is CASSRDRGYQYGYTF. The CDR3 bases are TGTGCCAGCAGCAGAGACAGGGGTTACCAATATGGCTACACCTTC.

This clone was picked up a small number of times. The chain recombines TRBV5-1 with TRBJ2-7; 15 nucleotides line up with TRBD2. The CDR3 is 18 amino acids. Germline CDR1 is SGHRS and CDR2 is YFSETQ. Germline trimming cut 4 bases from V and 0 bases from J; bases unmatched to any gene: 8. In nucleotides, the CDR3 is TGCGCCAGCAGCCTTCTGGGACTAGCGGGAGGTGGCTCCTACGAGCAGTACGTC. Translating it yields CASSLLGLAGGGSYEQYV.

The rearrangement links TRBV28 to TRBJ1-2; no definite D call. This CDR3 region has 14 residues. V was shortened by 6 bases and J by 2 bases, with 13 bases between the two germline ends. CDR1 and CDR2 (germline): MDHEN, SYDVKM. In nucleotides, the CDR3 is TGTGCCAGCAGCAGAATATCACCAAACTATGGCTACACCTTC. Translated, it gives CASSRISPNYGYTF.

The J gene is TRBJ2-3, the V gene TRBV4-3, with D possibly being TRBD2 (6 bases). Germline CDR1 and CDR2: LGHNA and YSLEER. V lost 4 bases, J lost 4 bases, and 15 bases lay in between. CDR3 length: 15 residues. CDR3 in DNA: TGCGCCAGCAGCCGGGGCCAAGGGGAGGCAGATACGCAGTATTTT. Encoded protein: CASSRGQGEADTQYF.

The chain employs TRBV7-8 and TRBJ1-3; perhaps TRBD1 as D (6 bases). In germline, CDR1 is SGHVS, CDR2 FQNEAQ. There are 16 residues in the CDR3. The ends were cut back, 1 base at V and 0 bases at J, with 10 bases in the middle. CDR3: CASSLEGGSSGNTIYF. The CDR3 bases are TGTGCCAGCAGCTTAGAAGGGGGTAGCTCTGGAAACACCATATATTTT. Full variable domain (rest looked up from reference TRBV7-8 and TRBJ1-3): GAGVSQSPRYKVAKRGQDVALRCDPISGHVSLFWYQQALGQGPEFLTYFQNEAQLDKSGLPSDRFFAERPEGSVSTLKIQRTQQEDSAVYLCASSLEGGSSGNTIYFGEGSWLTVV.

CDR3: CASAGTAVYEQYF. CDR3 DNA: TGTGCCAGCGCCGGGACAGCGGTCTACGAGCAGTACTTC. The chain has TRBV27 and TRBJ2-7, with 7 bases that match TRBD1. CDR3 length equals 13 residues. Germline-derived CDR1 and CDR2 are MNHEY and SMNVEV (reference sequence). With 8 bases clipped from V and 3 bases from J, the junction kept 7 bases outside the gene matches.

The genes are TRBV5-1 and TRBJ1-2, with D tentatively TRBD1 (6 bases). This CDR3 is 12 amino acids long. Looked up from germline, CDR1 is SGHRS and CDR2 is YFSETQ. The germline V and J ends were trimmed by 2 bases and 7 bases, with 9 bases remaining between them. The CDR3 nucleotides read TGCGCCAGCAGCTTTGGGACAATTGGCTACACCTTC. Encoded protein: CASSFGTIGYTF.